One and the same sample provided the 8 T cell receptor beta chains below, sequenced in a study of blood T cell repertoires in COVID-19. Measured with immunoSEQ multiplex PCR; TCRdb has only the in-frame clones, and not every one. The sample carries hundreds of thousands of clones, roughly 88% recorded once. Sequencing input: peripheral blood. Receptors were obtained from a woman younger than 45 who had recovered from COVID-19.

The chain carries TRBV19 and TRBJ2-7, with 12 bases that match TRBD1. Germline CDR1 and CDR2: LNHDA and SQIVND (reference sequence). V lost 7 bases and J lost 6; bases outside the gene matches: 16. CDR3 length: 17 residues. CDR3 sequence: CASTGTGGRKGLREQYF. Here the CDR3 DNA reads TGTGCCAGTACCGGGACAGGGGGCAGAAAGGGCCTACGCGAGCAGTACTTC.

The CDR3 sequence is CASSLKGSLGQRSTDTQYF. In DNA, the CDR3 is TGTGCCAGCAGCTTAAAAGGCTCTCTGGGACAACGTAGCACAGATACGCAGTATTTT. The chain has TRBV7-3 and TRBJ2-3, with D perhaps TRBD1 (6 bases). The CDR3 spans 19 residues. The V end was cut by 1 base, the J end by 0 bases, with 20 bases between. Germline-derived CDR1 and CDR2 are SGHTA and FQGTGA.

The rearrangement links TRBV19 to TRBJ1-5, with D tentatively TRBD1 (5 bases). Trimming took 7 bases from V and 3 from J, leaving 19 bases between them. Looked up from germline, CDR1 is LNHDA and CDR2 is SQIVND (reference sequence). The CDR3 totals 16 residues. The CDR3 DNA reads TGTGCCAGTACCTTTGCACGCAGGGCAATCAATCAGCCCCAGCATTTT. Translating it yields CASTFARRAINQPQHF.

The J gene is TRBJ2-4, the V gene TRBV5-1; tentative D call: TRBD2 (5 bases). The CDR3 has 14 residues. The germline V gene has CDR1 SGHRS and CDR2 YFSETQ. V lost 1 base to trimming and J lost 8 bases, with 13 bases between them. For the CDR3, the DNA is TGCGCCAGCAGCTTGTCCCTCGGAGGCGACATTCAGTACTTC. Residues: CASSLSLGGDIQYF.

V usage is TRBV27 and J usage is TRBJ2-1, with D perhaps matching TRBD2 (6 bases). Germline CDR1 is MNHEY and CDR2 is SMNVEV (reference sequence). V lost 7 bases and J 3 bases, leaving 13 bases between the germline ends. The CDR3 has 14 residues. The CDR3 here is CASTSWGDYNEQFF. CDR3 sequence (DNA): TGTGCCAGCACATCATGGGGGGACTACAATGAGCAGTTCTTC.

For this clone: Different DNA sequences within this sample yield the same CDR3. The V call is TRBV7-2, the J call TRBJ2-5; 11 bases align to TRBD2. The germline V gene has CDR1 SGHTA and CDR2 FQGNSA. The trim removed 5 bases at V and 5 bases at J, leaving 4 bases unmatched. This CDR3 has 14 amino acids. CDR3 DNA: TGTGCCAGCAGCCTGGGACTAGCGGAGGAGACCCAGTACTTC. Translated, it gives CASSLGLAEETQYF.

The table lists this clone with a count of one. This sequence joins TRBV10-2 and TRBJ2-7, with 10 bases identical to TRBD2. Germline-derived CDR1 and CDR2 are WSHSY and SAAADI. The CDR3 consists of 15 residues. V trimming: 4 bases; J trimming: 6 bases; junction bases outside the gene matches: 9. For the CDR3, the DNA is TGCGCCAGCAGTGTCCTAGCGGGGGCCCAAGGCGAGCAGTACTTC. Its translation is CASSVLAGAQGEQYF.

The CDR3 region has the DNA TGTGCCAGTAGTATAACAGACACCGGGAGCTACGAGCAGTACTTC. Amino acids: CASSITDTGSYEQYF. The chain uses TRBV19 and TRBJ2-7; a weak D match, TRBD2 (6 bases). Trimming stripped 2 bases from V and 3 bases from J, with 14 bases between. The CDR3 consists of 15 residues. Germline loops: CDR1 LNHDA, CDR2 SQIVND (reference sequence).